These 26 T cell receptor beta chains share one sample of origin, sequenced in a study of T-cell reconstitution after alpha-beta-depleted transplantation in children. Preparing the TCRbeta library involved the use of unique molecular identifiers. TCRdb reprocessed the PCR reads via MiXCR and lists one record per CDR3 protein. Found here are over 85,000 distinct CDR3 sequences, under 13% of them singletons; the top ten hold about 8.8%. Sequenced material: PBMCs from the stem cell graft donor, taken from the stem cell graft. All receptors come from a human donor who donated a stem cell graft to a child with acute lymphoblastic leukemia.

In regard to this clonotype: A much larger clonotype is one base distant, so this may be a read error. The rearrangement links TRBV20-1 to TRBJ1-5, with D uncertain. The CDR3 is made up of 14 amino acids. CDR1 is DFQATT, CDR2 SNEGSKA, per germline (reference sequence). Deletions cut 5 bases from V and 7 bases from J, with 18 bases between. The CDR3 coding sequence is TGCAGTGCTCCTTCCATGACACTGCGGCAGCCCCAGCATTTT. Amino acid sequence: CSAPSMTLRQPQHF.

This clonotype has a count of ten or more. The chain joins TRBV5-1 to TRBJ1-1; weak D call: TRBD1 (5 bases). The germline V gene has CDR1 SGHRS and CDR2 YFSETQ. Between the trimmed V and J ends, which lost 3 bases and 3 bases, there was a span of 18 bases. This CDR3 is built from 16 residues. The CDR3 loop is CASSSIPQGGDTEAFF. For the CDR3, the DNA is TGCGCCAGCAGCTCAATCCCCCAGGGAGGGGACACTGAAGCTTTCTTT.

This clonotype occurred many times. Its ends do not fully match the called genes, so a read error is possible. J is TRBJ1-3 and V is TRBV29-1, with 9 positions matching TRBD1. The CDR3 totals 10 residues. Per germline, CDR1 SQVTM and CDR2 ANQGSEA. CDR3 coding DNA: TGCAGCGTCGAGGACAGGGGCCGACGTTTT. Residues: CSVEDRGRRF.

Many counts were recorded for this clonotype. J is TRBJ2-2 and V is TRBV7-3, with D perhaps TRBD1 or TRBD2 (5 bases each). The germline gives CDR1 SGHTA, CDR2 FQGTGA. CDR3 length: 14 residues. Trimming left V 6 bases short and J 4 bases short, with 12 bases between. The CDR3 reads CASRTTGLTGELFF. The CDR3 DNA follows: TGTGCCAGCAGGACAACAGGACTCACCGGGGAGCTGTTTTTT. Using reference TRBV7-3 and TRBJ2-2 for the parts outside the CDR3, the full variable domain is GAGVSQTPSNKVTEKGKYVELRCDPISGHTALYWYRQSLGQGPEFLIYFQGTGAADDSGLPNDRFFAVRPEGSVSTLKIQRTERGDSAVYLCASRTTGLTGELFFGEGSRLTVL.

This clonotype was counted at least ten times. CDR3 sequence: CASSVWADGRGETQYF. CDR3 DNA sequence: TGTGCCAGCAGCGTATGGGCGGACGGGAGGGGAGAGACCCAGTACTTC. This chain joins TRBV9 and TRBJ2-5, with 8 positions matching TRBD2. Per germline, CDR1 SGDLS and CDR2 YYNGEE. V dropped 1 base and J dropped 4; count of bases not matched to a gene: 9. This CDR3 is 16 amino acids long.

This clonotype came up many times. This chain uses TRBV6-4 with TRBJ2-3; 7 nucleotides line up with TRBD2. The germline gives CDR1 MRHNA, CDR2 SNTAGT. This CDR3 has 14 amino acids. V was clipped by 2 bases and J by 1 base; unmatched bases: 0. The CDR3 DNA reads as TGTGCCAGCAGTGACGCGGGGGGCACAGATACGCAGTATTTT. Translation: CASSDAGGTDTQYF.

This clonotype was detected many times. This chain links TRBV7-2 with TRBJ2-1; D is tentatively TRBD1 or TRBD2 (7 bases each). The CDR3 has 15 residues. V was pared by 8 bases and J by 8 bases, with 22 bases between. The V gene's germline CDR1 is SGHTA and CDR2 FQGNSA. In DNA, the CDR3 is TGTGCCAGCCGTGAGCGGGACAGTCCCTTCGATGAGCAGTTCTTC. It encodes CASRERDSPFDEQFF.

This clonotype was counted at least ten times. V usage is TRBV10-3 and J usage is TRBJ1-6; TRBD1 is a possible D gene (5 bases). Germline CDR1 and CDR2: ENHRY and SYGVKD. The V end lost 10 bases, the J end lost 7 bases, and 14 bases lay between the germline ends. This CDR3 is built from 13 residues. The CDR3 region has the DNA TGTGCCAGTCGGGGGAGACCAAATTCACCCCTCCACTTT. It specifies CASRGRPNSPLHF.

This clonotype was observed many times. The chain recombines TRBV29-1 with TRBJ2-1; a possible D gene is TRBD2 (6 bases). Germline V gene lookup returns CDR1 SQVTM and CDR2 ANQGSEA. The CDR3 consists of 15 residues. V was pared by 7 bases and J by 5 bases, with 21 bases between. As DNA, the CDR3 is TGCAGCGCCCGTCCCGGGGGTTCGCCCCACAATGAGCAGTTCTTC. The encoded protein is CSARPGGSPHNEQFF.

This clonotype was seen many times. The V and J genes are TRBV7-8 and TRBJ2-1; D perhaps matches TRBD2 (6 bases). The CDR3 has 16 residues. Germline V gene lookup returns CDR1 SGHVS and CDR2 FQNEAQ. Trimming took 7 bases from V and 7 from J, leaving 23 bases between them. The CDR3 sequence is CASTTGGRQSRNEQFF. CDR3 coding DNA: TGTGCCAGCACGACTGGAGGGAGGCAGTCCCGAAATGAGCAGTTCTTC.

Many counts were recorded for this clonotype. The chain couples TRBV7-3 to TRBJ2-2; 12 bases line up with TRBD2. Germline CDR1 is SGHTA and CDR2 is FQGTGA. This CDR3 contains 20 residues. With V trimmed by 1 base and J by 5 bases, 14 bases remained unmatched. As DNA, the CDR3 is TGTGCCAGCAGCTTAAGCAGGGGGCGACTAGCGGGAGTGCAGACCGGGGAGCTGTTTTTT. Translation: CASSLSRGRLAGVQTGELFF.

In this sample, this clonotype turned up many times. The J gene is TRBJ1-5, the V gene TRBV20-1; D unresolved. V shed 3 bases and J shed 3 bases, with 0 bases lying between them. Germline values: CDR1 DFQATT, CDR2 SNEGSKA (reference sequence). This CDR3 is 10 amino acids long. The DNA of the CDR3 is TGCAGTGCTAGCAATCAGCCCCAGCATTTT. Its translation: CSASNQPQHF.

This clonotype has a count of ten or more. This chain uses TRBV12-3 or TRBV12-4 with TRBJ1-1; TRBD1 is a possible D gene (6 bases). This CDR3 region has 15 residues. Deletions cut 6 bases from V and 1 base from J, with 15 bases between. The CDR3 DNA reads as TGTGCCAGCAGAAACTACAGGGACGGGAACACTGAAGCTTTCTTT. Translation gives CASRNYRDGNTEAFF.

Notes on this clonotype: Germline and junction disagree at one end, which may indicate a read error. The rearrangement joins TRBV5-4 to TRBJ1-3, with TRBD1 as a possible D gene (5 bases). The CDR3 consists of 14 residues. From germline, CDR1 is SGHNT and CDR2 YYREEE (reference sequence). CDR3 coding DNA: TGTGCCAGCACCTTGGACACCACTGGAAACACCATATATTTT. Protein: CASTLDTTGNTIYF. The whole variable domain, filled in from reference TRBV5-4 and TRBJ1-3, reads ETGVTQSPTHLIKTRGQQVTLRCSSQSGHNTVSWYQQALGQGPQFIFQYYREEENGRGNFPPRFSGLQFPNYSSELNVNALELDDSALYLCASTLDTTGNTIYFGEGSWLTVV.

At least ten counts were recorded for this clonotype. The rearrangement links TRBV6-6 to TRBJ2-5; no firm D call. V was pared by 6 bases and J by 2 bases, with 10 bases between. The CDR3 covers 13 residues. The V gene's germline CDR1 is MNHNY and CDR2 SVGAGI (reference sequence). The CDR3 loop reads CASRGDPQETQYF. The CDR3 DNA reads TGTGCCAGCAGGGGCGACCCTCAAGAGACCCAGTACTTC.

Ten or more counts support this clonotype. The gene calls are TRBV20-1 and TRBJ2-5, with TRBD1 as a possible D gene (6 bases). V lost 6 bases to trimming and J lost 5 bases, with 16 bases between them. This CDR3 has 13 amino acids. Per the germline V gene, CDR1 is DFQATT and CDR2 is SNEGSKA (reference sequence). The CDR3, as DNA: TGCAGTGCAAAACAGGGATTTGCGGAGACCCAGTACTTC. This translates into CSAKQGFAETQYF.

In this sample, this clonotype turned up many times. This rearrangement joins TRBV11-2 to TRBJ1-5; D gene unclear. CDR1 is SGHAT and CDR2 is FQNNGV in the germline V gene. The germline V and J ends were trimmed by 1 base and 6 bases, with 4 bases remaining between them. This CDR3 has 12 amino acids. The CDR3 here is CASSLAGQPQHF. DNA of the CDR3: TGTGCCAGCAGCTTAGCAGGTCAGCCCCAGCATTTT.

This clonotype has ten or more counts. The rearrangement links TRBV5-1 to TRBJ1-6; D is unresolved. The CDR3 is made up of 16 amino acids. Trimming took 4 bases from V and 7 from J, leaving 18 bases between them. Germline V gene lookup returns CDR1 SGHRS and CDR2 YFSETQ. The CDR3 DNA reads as TGCGCCAGCAGCCCGGACGGGATTTCTCGAAATTCACCCCTCCACTTT. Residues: CASSPDGISRNSPLHF.

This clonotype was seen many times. The CDR3 nucleotides are TGTGCCATCAGTGACCGGGACAACAGTCAGCCCCAGCATTTT. As protein: CAISDRDNSQPQHF. The chain uses TRBV10-3 and TRBJ1-5; TRBD1 is a possible D gene (6 bases). V lost 3 bases and J 6 bases, leaving 12 bases between the germline ends. Germline V gene sequence: CDR1 ENHRY, CDR2 SYGVKD. The CDR3 is 14 residues long.

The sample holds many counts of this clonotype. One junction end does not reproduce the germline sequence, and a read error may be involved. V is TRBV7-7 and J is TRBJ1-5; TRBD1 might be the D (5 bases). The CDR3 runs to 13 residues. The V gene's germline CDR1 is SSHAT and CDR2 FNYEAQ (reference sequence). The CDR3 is CASSLGVGQPQHF. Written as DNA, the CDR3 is TGTGCTAGCAGCTTGGGGGTTGGTCAGCCCCAGCATTTT.

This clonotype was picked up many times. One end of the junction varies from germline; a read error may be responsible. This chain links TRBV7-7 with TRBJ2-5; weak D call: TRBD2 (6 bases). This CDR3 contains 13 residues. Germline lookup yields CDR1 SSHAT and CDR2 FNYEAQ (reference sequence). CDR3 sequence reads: CASSPLHGGTQYF. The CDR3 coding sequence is TGTGCTAGCAGCCCTTTACACGGGGGAACCCAGTACTTC.

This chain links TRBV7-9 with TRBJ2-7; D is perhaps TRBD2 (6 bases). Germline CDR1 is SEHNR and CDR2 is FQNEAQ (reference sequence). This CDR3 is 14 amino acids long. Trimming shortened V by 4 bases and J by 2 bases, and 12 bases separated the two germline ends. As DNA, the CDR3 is TGTGCCAGCAGCTGGGCCGGGGGAGCCTACGAGCAGTACTTC. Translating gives CASSWAGGAYEQYF.

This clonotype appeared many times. CDR3 in amino acids: CASSPNEQFF. CDR3 coding DNA: TGTGCCAGCAGCCCCAACGAGCAGTTCTTC. The chain couples TRBV7-8 to TRBJ2-1; D not certain. CDR3 length: 10 amino acids. Trimming shortened V by 5 bases and J by 10 bases, and 6 bases separated the two germline ends. CDR1 and CDR2 (germline): SGHVS, FQNEAQ.

This CDR3 reads CGASYLNRGTGTSGNIETQYF. The CDR3 DNA reads TGTGGGGCCAGTTATTTGAACAGGGGCACCGGGACTAGCGGGAATATTGAGACCCAGTACTTC. This chain uses TRBV6-9 with TRBJ2-5; 13 nucleotides line up with TRBD2. The CDR3 has 21 amino acids. Germline V lookup: CDR1 MNHGY, CDR2 SVAAGI.

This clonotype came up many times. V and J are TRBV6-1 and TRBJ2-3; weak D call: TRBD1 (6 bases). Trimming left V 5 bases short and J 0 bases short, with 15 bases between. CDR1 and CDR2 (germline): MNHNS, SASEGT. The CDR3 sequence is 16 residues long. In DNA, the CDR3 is TGTGCCAGCAGTACCATACAGGGTTCTAGCACAGATACGCAGTATTTT. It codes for CASSTIQGSSTDTQYF.

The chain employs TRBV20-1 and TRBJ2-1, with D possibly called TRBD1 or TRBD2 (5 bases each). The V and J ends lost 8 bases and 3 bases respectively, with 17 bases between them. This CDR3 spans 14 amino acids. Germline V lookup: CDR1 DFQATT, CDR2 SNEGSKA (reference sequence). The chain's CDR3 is CSPRGGFDYNEQFF. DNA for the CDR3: TGCAGTCCTCGTGGGGGATTTGACTACAATGAGCAGTTCTTC.